This entry lists 26 T cell receptor beta chains sequenced from one sample in a study of T cell repertoires in cytomegalovirus infection. Each CDR3 protein is one row after TCRdb ran MiXCR on the reads. There are fewer than 350,000 distinct CDR3 sequences in the sample; 8% to 10% occur only once, and 3.5% to 4.5% lies in the top ten. The material sequenced was PBMCs. Source of these receptors: a human donor in good health (CMV status not recorded). Some clones in this sample may be carry-over from other donors' samples.

This rearrangement joins TRBV5-1 to TRBJ2-1; the match to TRBD1 covers 8 bases. The CDR3 is 16 amino acids. V lost 4 bases and J lost 3; bases outside the gene matches: 9. Per germline, CDR1 SGHRS and CDR2 YFSETQ. CDR3 region: CASSPGQGNNYNEQFF. The CDR3 DNA sequence: TGCGCCAGCAGCCCTGGACAGGGTAACAACTACAATGAGCAGTTCTTC.

The sample holds a few counts of this clonotype. V gene TRBV10-3 combines with J gene TRBJ1-2; D may be TRBD1 (5 bases). This CDR3 contains 12 residues. Germline CDR1 and CDR2: ENHRY and SYGVKD. V lost 6 bases to trimming and J lost 5 bases, with 10 bases between them. CDR3 nucleotides: TGTGCCATCAGGGCGGGGGGATATGGCTACACCTTC. This translates into CAIRAGGYGYTF.

This clonotype appeared many times. The chain uses TRBV4-2 and TRBJ2-1; 8 bases line up with TRBD2. The CDR3 is 16 amino acids. CDR1 and CDR2 (germline): LGHNA, YNFKEQ. V gave up 0 bases and J gave up 8 bases; unmatched junction bases: 9. The CDR3 here is CASSQEASGSNHEQFF. CDR3 nucleotide sequence: TGTGCCAGCAGCCAAGAAGCCAGCGGGAGTAACCATGAGCAGTTCTTC.

The chain is built from TRBV7-4 and TRBJ1-1, with TRBD1 matching 7 bases. Germline V gene lookup returns CDR1 SGHVT and CDR2 SQSDAQ. The V segment lost 4 bases and the J segment 8 bases; nucleotides outside the gene matches: 7. The CDR3 is 13 residues long. The CDR3: CASSSWGQLEAFF. The DNA of the CDR3 is TGTGCCAGCAGCTCGTGGGGACAGCTAGAAGCTTTCTTT.

This chain connects TRBV28 to TRBJ2-7; TRBD2 might be the D (5 bases). The ends were cut back, 6 bases at V and 3 bases at J, with 6 bases in the middle. From germline, CDR1 is MDHEN and CDR2 SYDVKM. This CDR3 comprises 11 residues. CDR3 protein: CASRRVYEQYF. CDR3 nucleotides: TGTGCCAGCAGGCGGGTCTACGAGCAGTACTTC.

The chain combines TRBV7-2 with TRBJ2-1; 15 nucleotides line up with TRBD2. Germline CDR1 SGHTA, CDR2 FQGNSA. Trimming cost V 5 bases and J 4 bases; bases outside gene matches: 3. The length of the CDR3 is 16 residues. The CDR3 sequence: CASSGTSGGPYNEQFF. The DNA of the CDR3 is TGTGCCAGCAGCGGGACTAGCGGGGGGCCGTACAATGAGCAGTTCTTC.

This clonotype was recorded many times. DNA for the CDR3: TGTGCCAGCAGCTTAGCCCGTTTGGATGAGCAGTTCTTC. Protein sequence: CASSLARLDEQFF. V and J are TRBV7-6 and TRBJ2-1; no clear D. This CDR3 is 13 amino acids long. Looked up from germline, CDR1 is SGHVS and CDR2 is FNYEAQ. The V and J ends lost 0 bases and 8 bases respectively, with 8 bases between them.

This chain connects TRBV23-1 to TRBJ2-7; perhaps TRBD2 as D (5 bases). TRBV23-1 is filed as an ORF, its function uncertain. This CDR3 contains 15 residues. V shed 4 bases and J shed 0 bases, with 13 bases lying between them. DNA of the CDR3: TGCGCCAGCAGTCGGGAGTGTCAGACCTCCTACGAGCAGTACTTC. Protein product: CASSRECQTSYEQYF.

V and J are TRBV23-1 and TRBJ1-5; D remains ambiguous. TRBV23-1 belongs to the ORF category, with a function that is uncertain. CDR3 length: 16 residues. V was shortened by 4 bases and J by 0 bases, with 13 bases between the two germline ends. CDR3 loop: CASSPGPPGSNQPQHF. Written as DNA, the CDR3 is TGCGCCAGCAGTCCTGGCCCCCCCGGTAGCAATCAGCCCCAGCATTTT.

The V call is TRBV19, the J call TRBJ1-3; D is ambiguous. The CDR3 length is 12 residues. Germline V gives CDR1 LNHDA, CDR2 SQIVND (reference sequence). Deletions cut 11 bases from V and 3 bases from J, with 11 bases between. This CDR3 reads CAATGNGNTIYF. CDR3 nucleotide sequence: TGTGCCGCGACGGGAAATGGAAACACCATATATTTT.

This clonotype was seen at least ten times. The J gene is TRBJ2-5, the V gene TRBV7-2; 7 bases fit TRBD1. The germline gives CDR1 SGHTA, CDR2 FQGNSA. V lost 5 bases, J lost 5 bases, and 14 bases stayed unmatched. This CDR3 is built from 16 residues. DNA for the CDR3: TGTGCCAGCAGCGATACAGGGGCCCGTCAGGGTGAGACCCAGTACTTC. This sequence encodes CASSDTGARQGETQYF.

The rearrangement uses TRBV4-1 and TRBJ1-1; TRBD1 is a possible D gene (5 bases). Trimming cost V 0 bases and J 4 bases, with 9 bases left between them. Germline lookup yields CDR1 MGHRA and CDR2 YSYEKL. The CDR3 is 14 residues long. This CDR3 is CASSQDRVRTEAFF. In nucleotides, the CDR3 is TGCGCCAGCAGCCAAGACAGGGTTCGCACTGAAGCTTTCTTT.

The CDR3 DNA reads TGTGCCAGCAGCTCGTCTTCGGGCAGCCGCTACAATGAGCAGTTCTTC. Residues: CASSSSSGSRYNEQFF. The chain is built from TRBV7-2 and TRBJ2-1; D is ambiguous. Germline V gene lookup returns CDR1 SGHTA and CDR2 FQGNSA. V lost 4 bases and J lost 3, with 16 bases in between. The CDR3 runs 16 residues.

V usage is TRBV7-9 and J usage is TRBJ2-2; D ambiguous. Germline CDR1 and CDR2: SEHNR and FQNEAQ (reference sequence). V lost 2 bases to trimming and J lost 6 bases, with 7 bases between them. The CDR3 is 13 amino acids. CDR3 DNA sequence: TGTGCCAGCAGCTTATACGGGTCCGGGGAGCTGTTTTTT. This encodes CASSLYGSGELFF. Using reference TRBV7-9 and TRBJ2-2 for the parts outside the CDR3, the full variable domain is DTGVSQNPRHKITKRGQNVTFRCDPISEHNRLYWYRQTLGQGPEFLTYFQNEAQLEKSRLLSDRFSAERPKGSFSTLEIQRTEQGDSAMYLCASSLYGSGELFFGEGSRLTVL.

This clonotype was detected a few times. This CDR3 reads CASKREGTGEFF. The CDR3 nucleotides are TGTGCCAGTAAAAGGGAGGGGACAGGGGAGTTCTTC. The J gene is TRBJ2-1, the V gene TRBV19; 10 nucleotides line up with TRBD1. The CDR3 is 12 amino acids. V trimming: 7 bases; J trimming: 14 bases; junction bases outside the gene matches: 8. Germline V CDR1 and CDR2: LNHDA, SQIVND (reference sequence).

This rearrangement joins TRBV4-1 to TRBJ2-7, with 10 bases identical to TRBD2. CDR3 length: 15 amino acids. Germline lookup yields CDR1 MGHRA and CDR2 YSYEKL. After removal of 0 bases from V and 3 bases from J, the junction contained 2 bases not matched to a gene. The CDR3 sequence is CASSQERTSGYEQYF. CDR3 bases: TGCGCCAGCAGCCAAGAAAGGACTAGCGGCTACGAGCAGTACTTC.

CDR3 bases: TGTGCCATCAGTGACCCGACAGGGGGGATCACTGAAGCTTTCTTT. Translated, it gives CAISDPTGGITEAFF. The rearrangement uses TRBV10-3 and TRBJ1-1, with 9 bases that match TRBD1. Trimming took 3 bases from V and 4 from J; bases not matched to a gene: 6. Germline CDR1 ENHRY, CDR2 SYGVKD. The CDR3 length is 15 residues.

The J gene is TRBJ2-7, the V gene TRBV25-1; no reliable D call. Trimming took off 1 base at V and 2 bases at J, with 9 bases between the two ends. The germline CDR1 and CDR2 sequences are MGHDK and SYGVNS. The CDR3 is 14 amino acids. CDR3 in amino acids: CASSESGIPYEQYF. The CDR3 DNA reads TGTGCCAGCAGTGAATCTGGAATCCCCTACGAGCAGTACTTC.

The chain links TRBV10-3 to TRBJ2-2; D ambiguous. V was pared by 0 bases and J by 11 bases, with 13 bases between. Germline V gene lookup returns CDR1 ENHRY and CDR2 SYGVKD. The CDR3 covers 14 residues. CDR3 in amino acids: CAISESSFRSELFF. In DNA, the CDR3 is TGTGCCATCAGTGAGTCTAGCTTCCGGTCAGAGCTGTTTTTT.

The V gene is TRBV20-1, the J gene TRBJ1-2, with 10 nucleotides matching TRBD1. Germline-derived CDR1 and CDR2 are DFQATT and SNEGSKA (reference sequence). There are 15 residues in the CDR3. Trimming at V came to 0 bases and at J to 7 bases, leaving 8 bases not matched to a gene. DNA for the CDR3: TGCAGTGCTAGAGATCGGAGGACAGGGGGTAGTGGCTACACCTTC. Translation gives CSARDRRTGGSGYTF.

This clonotype was recorded a few times. CDR3 DNA: TGTGCCAGCAGCCCCTCCAACCCAAGCTCCTACAATGAGCAGTTCTTC. Translation gives CASSPSNPSSYNEQFF. The chain uses TRBV7-9 and TRBJ2-1; no clear D gene. CDR3 length: 16 amino acids. CDR1 and CDR2 (germline): SEHNR, FQNEAQ (reference sequence). V was clipped by 5 bases and J by 0 bases, with 14 bases between them.

In its sample, this clonotype was seen a few times. The J gene is TRBJ1-2, the V gene TRBV6-1; the D is unclear. The CDR3 covers 8 residues. The V gene's germline CDR1 is MNHNS and CDR2 SASEGT. The ends were cut back, 11 bases at V and 6 bases at J, with 4 bases in the middle. CDR3 residues: CAADGYTF. In nucleotides, the CDR3 is TGTGCCGCAGATGGCTACACCTTC.

The table lists this clonotype with a few counts. The rearrangement joins TRBV14 to TRBJ2-3, with D maybe TRBD1 (6 bases). In germline, CDR1 is SGHDN, CDR2 FVKESK. V was shortened by 1 base and J by 1 base, with 12 bases between the two germline ends. The CDR3 runs to 16 residues. CDR3 amino acids: CASSQGQVIRTDTQYF. CDR3 nucleotides: TGTGCCAGCAGCCAAGGACAGGTGATCCGCACAGATACGCAGTATTTT.

Many counts were recorded for this clonotype. The chain couples TRBV7-2 to TRBJ1-4, with D possibly matching TRBD1 (5 bases). The CDR3 runs 16 residues. V was clipped by 0 bases and J by 0 bases, with 8 bases between them. CDR1 is SGHTA, CDR2 FQGNSA, per germline. CDR3 sequence reads: CASSLAGAATNEKLFF. CDR3 nucleotide sequence: TGTGCCAGCAGCTTAGCAGGGGCTGCAACTAATGAAAAACTGTTTTTT.

This clonotype occurred many times. The chain links TRBV7-2 to TRBJ1-6; D may be TRBD1 (5 bases). The CDR3 is 14 residues long. V was pared by 7 bases and J by 3 bases, with 10 bases between. CDR1 is SGHTA, CDR2 FQGNSA, per germline. In DNA form, the CDR3 reads TGTGCCAGCACATCAGGGTTCTATAATTCACCCCTCCACTTT. Its protein product is CASTSGFYNSPLHF.

This chain links TRBV4-1 with TRBJ1-2; 7 nucleotides align to TRBD1. The CDR3 consists of 17 residues. J lost 1 base, V lost 0 bases, and 8 bases had no gene match. The germline V gene has CDR1 MGHRA and CDR2 YSYEKL. The DNA for the CDR3 is TGCGCCAGCAGCCAAGATCGGCCCGACAGGGTTAACTATGGCTACACCTTC. Its translation: CASSQDRPDRVNYGYTF.